This T cell receptor (beta chain) was identified in a study of blood T cells in healthy people across ages. J was trimmed by 1 base and V by 10 bases; bases with no gene match: 7. CDR1 MNHEY and CDR2 SMNVEV come from the germline V gene (reference sequence). There are 13 residues in the CDR3. A second roughly 7 to 12 cycle PCR used barcoded and J-beta primers. Each CDR3 protein gets one entry after TCRdb re-called the 5' RACE reads with MiXCR. Of under 800,000 distinct CDR3 sequences detected, roughly 41% appear once; the ten largest clones hold 20% to 25%. This receptor was obtained from a woman in her fifties or sixties in good health. The V call is TRBV27, the J call TRBJ2-7; 7 bases map to TRBD1. Sequenced material: blood. The CDR3 DNA sequence: TGTGCCACTGCACAGGGGCTTTCCTACGAGCAGTACTTC. Encoded protein: CATAQGLSYEQYF.